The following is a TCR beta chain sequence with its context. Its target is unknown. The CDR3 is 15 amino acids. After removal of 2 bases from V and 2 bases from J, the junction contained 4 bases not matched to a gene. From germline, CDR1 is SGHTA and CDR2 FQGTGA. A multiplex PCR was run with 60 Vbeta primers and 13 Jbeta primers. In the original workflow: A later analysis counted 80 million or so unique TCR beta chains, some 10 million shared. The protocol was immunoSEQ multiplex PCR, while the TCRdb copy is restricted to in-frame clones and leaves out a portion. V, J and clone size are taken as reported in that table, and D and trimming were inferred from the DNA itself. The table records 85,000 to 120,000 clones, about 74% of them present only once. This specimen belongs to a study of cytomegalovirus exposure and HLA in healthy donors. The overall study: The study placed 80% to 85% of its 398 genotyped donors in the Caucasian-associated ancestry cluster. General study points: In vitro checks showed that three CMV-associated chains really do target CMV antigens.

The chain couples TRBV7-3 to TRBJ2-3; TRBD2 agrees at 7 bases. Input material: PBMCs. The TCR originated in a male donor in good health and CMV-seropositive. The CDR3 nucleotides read TGTGCCAGCAGCTTACGACTAGCTCCCACAGATACGCAGTATTTT. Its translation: CASSLRLAPTDTQYF.